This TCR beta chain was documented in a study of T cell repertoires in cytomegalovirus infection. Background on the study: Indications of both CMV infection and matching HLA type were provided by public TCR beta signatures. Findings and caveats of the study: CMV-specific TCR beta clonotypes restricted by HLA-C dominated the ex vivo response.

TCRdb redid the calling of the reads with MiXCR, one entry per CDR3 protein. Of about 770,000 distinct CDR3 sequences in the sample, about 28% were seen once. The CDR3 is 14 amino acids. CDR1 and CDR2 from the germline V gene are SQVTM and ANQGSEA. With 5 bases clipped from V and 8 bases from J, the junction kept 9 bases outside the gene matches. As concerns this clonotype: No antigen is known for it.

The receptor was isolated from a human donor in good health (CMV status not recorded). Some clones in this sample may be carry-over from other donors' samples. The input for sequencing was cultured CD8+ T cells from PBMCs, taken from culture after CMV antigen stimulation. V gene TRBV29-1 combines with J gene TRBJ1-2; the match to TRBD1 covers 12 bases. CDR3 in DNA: TGCAGCGTTAATCCGGGACAGGGGGCGGACGGCTACACCTTC. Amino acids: CSVNPGQGADGYTF.